This is a list of T cell receptor beta chains from one sample in a study of shared clonotypes between healthy human individuals. The assay was immunoSEQ multiplex PCR, and TCRdb's table has in-frame clones only and misses some. The table records under 600,000 clones, less than 98% of them present only once. Material: naive CD4+ T cells sorted from blood. Receptors were obtained from a young woman in good health. Both conserved end residues are part of each CDR3. D genes are given only for firm matches. Some rows have no size entry. The others give once, few or many, or a class for an expanded clone.

V: TRBV2; length: 12; size: NA; J: TRBJ2-5; D: NA; DNA: TGTGCCAGCAAGTTGGAGGAAGAGACCCAGTACTTC; CDR3: CASKLEEETQYF
V: TRBV5-1; length: 12; size: NA; J: TRBJ2-1; D: NA; DNA: TGCGCCAGCAGCTTCGGGGACGTTGAGCAGTTCTTC; CDR3: CASSFGDVEQFF
V: TRBV28; length: 16; size: once; J: TRBJ2-3; D: NA; DNA: TGTGCCAGCAGTCTTGGGACGGGGGCTAGCACAGATACGCAGTATTTT; CDR3: CASSLGTGASTDTQYF
V: TRBV19; length: 13; size: NA; J: TRBJ2-7; D: NA; DNA: TGTGCCAGTAGTAGGGGGGAGGCCTACGAGCAGTACTTC; CDR3: CASSRGEAYEQYF
V: TRBV7-6; length: 14; size: once; J: TRBJ2-1; D: NA; DNA: TGTGCCAGCGGCGCTAGGGGGGGTAGCAATGAGCAGTTCTTC; CDR3: CASGARGGSNEQFF
V: TRBV9; length: 15; size: NA; J: TRBJ1-3; D: TRBD1; DNA: TGTGCCAGCAGCTGCCGGACAGGGACTGGAAACACCATATATTTT; CDR3: CASSCRTGTGNTIYF
V: TRBV5-4; length: 15; size: NA; J: TRBJ2-5; D: NA; DNA: TGTGCCAGCAGCCCCGCCGGGGCGCGGCAAGAGACCCAGTACTTC; CDR3: CASSPAGARQETQYF
V: TRBV20-1; length: 11; size: NA; J: TRBJ2-7; D: TRBD2; DNA: TGCATCCCGGGGGGGCCCTACGAGCAGTACTTC; CDR3: CIPGGPYEQYF
V: TRBV5-1; length: 18; size: once; J: TRBJ2-2; D: NA; DNA: TGCGCCAGCAGCTTGCCAAGGGTGGAGGCGGGGAACACCGGGGAGCTGTTTTTT; CDR3: CASSLPRVEAGNTGELFF
V: TRBV27; length: 16; size: NA; J: TRBJ2-2; D: NA; DNA: TGTGCCACTACGAACACAGGGACTACAAACACCGGGGAGCTGTTTTTT; CDR3: CATTNTGTTNTGELFF
V: TRBV7-2; length: 15; size: NA; J: TRBJ1-6; D: NA; DNA: TGTGCCAGCAGCTCCGACAGCTCCTATAATTCACCCCTCCACTTT; CDR3: CASSSDSSYNSPLHF
V: TRBV27; length: 15; size: NA; J: TRBJ2-3; D: TRBD1; DNA: TGTGCCAGCAGTAGTAGACAGGGCCGCACAGATACGCAGTATTTT; CDR3: CASSSRQGRTDTQYF
V: TRBV14; length: 15; size: once; J: TRBJ1-2; D: NA; DNA: TGTGCCAGCAGCCAGCCAGGGGTCCAGGGATATGGCTACACCTTC; CDR3: CASSQPGVQGYGYTF
V: TRBV28; length: 17; size: NA; J: TRBJ2-1; D: NA; DNA: TGTGCCAGCAGTTTCCCCACCGTAGGGTCGCCCTACAATGAGCAGTTCTTC; CDR3: CASSFPTVGSPYNEQFF
V: TRBV5-1; length: 16; size: NA; J: TRBJ2-7; D: NA; DNA: TGCGCCAGCAGCCAAGGACAGTCGGGTTTAGCCTACGAGCAGTACTTC; CDR3: CASSQGQSGLAYEQYF
V: TRBV20-1; length: 11; size: NA; J: TRBJ2-3; D: NA; DNA: TGCAGTGGAGCGTTGGCAGATACGCAGTATTTT; CDR3: CSGALADTQYF
V: TRBV6-5; length: 15; size: NA; J: TRBJ2-1; D: NA; DNA: TGTGCCAGCAGGCCCGGGGGGCAGGGGGCGAATGAGCAGTTCTTC; CDR3: CASRPGGQGANEQFF
V: TRBV7-7; length: 15; size: NA; J: TRBJ2-3; D: TRBD2; DNA: TGTGCCAGCAGCCCGCTAGCGGGGCCCACAGATACGCAGTATTTT; CDR3: CASSPLAGPTDTQYF
V: TRBV19; length: 15; size: NA; J: TRBJ1-2; D: NA; DNA: TGTGCCAGTAGTTTCCGGGGTTCCAGGAACTATGGCTACACCTTC; CDR3: CASSFRGSRNYGYTF
V: TRBV7-9; length: 16; size: NA; J: TRBJ2-7; D: TRBD1; DNA: TGTGCCAGCAGCTCCGAGCCCCGGGACAGGTACCACGAGCAGTACTTC; CDR3: CASSSEPRDRYHEQYF
V: TRBV5-1; length: 14; size: NA; J: TRBJ2-2; D: NA; DNA: TGCGCCAGCAGCTTGGACAGCTACACCGGGGAGCTGTTTTTT; CDR3: CASSLDSYTGELFF
V: TRBV15; length: 14; size: NA; J: TRBJ2-1; D: NA; DNA: TGTGCCACCAGCTCTCCCCAACGAGGAGTGGAGCAGTTCTTC; CDR3: CATSSPQRGVEQFF
V: TRBV12-5; length: 13; size: NA; J: TRBJ2-3; D: NA; DNA: TGTGCTAGCGGACAGACCTACACAGATACGCAGTATTTT; CDR3: CASGQTYTDTQYF
V: TRBV5-1; length: 14; size: NA; J: TRBJ2-7; D: NA; DNA: TGCGCCAGCAGACGTTTGGAGGACTCCTACGAGCAGTACTTC; CDR3: CASRRLEDSYEQYF
V: TRBV10-1; length: 16; size: NA; J: TRBJ2-1; D: TRBD2; DNA: TGCGCCAGCAGTGGGAGTAGCGGGCGCTCCTACAATGAGCAGTTCTTC; CDR3: CASSGSSGRSYNEQFF
V: TRBV5-4; length: 13; size: once; J: TRBJ1-1; D: NA; DNA: TGTGCCAGCAGCGTGCAGGGATTTACTGAAGCTTTCTTT; CDR3: CASSVQGFTEAFF
V: TRBV6-6; length: 12; size: NA; J: TRBJ2-1; D: NA; DNA: TGTGCCAGCAGTTTGCTCGACTCAACTCCATTCTTC; CDR3: CASSLLDSTPFF
V: TRBV7-9; length: 13; size: NA; J: TRBJ2-5; D: NA; DNA: TGTGCCAGCGCTCGCGCCGACCAAGAGACCCAGTACTTC; CDR3: CASARADQETQYF
V: TRBV18; length: 15; size: NA; J: TRBJ2-5; D: NA; DNA: TGTGCCAGCTCACCCAACGAGATGAAGGGGGAGACCCAGTACTTC; CDR3: CASSPNEMKGETQYF
V: TRBV11-2; length: 13; size: NA; J: TRBJ2-1; D: NA; DNA: TGTGCCAGCAGCTTACTACAGTACAATGAGCAGTTCTTC; CDR3: CASSLLQYNEQFF